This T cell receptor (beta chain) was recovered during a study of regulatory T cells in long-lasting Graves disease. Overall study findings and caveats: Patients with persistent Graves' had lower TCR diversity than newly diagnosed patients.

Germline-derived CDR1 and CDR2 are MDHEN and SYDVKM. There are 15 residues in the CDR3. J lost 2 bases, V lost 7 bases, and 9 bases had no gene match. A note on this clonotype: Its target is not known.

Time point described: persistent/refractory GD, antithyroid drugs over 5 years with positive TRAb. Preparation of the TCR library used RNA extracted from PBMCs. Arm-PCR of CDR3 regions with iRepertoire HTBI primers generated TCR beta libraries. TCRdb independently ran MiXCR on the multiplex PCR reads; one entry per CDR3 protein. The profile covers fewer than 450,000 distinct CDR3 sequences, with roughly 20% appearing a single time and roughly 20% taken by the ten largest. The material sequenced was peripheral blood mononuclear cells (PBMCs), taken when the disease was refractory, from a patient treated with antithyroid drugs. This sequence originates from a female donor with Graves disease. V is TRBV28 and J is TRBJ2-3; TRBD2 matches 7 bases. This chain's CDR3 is CASTSWRENTDTQYF. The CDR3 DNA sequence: TGTGCCAGCACGTCCTGGCGGGAGAACACAGATACGCAGTATTTT. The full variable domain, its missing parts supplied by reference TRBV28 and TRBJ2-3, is DVKVTQSSRYLVKRTGEKVFLECVQDMDHENMFWYRQDPGLGLRLIYFSYDVKMKEKGDIPEGYSVSREKKERFSLILESASTNQTSMYLCASTSWRENTDTQYFGPGTRLTVL.